The 10 T cell receptor beta chains below all came from one sample that was sequenced in a study of vaccination effects on CD4 cells after COVID-19 (dated by TCRdb to 2022 to 2024). These receptors have no identified antigens. Library creation used the immunoSEQ multiplex PCR assay. TCRdb re-hosts the immuneACCESS table, in-frame sequences only. Its copies lack some clones; in the studies checked, an unresolved V gene accounts for under half of them, and the cause for the rest is not known. The sample records approximately 23,000 clones, 65% to 70% of which are singletons. 11% of the sample is in the top ten clones. In the ViraFEST assay, PBMC were stimulated with viral peptide pools, and antigen-specific CD4+ T cell clonotypes were then identified by expansion using TCR sequencing. After less than 13 days of culture, CD4+ T cells were isolated with the EasySep CD4+ T cell isolation kit. The absence of prior SARS-CoV-2 infection in healthy vaccine recipients was confirmed by negative nucleocapsid antibodies before and after vaccination.

Sequencing was performed on CD4+ T cells from PBMCs cultured with HCoV-NL63 spike peptides, taken before COVID-19 vaccination. The cell subset or site label corresponds to: HCoV-NL63 spike overlapping peptide pool stimulation. The receptors here all came from a human donor who received a COVID-19 vaccine.

The chain links TRBV12-2 to TRBJ1-5. TRBV12-2 is designated a pseudogene. The CDR3 length is 15 residues. CDR3 sequence: CASRLESSPYQPQHF. In DNA, the CDR3 is TGTGCAAGTCGCTTAGAATCTTCCCCCTATCAGCCCCAGCATTTT.

The chain joins TRBV11-2 to TRBJ1-2; 7 nucleotides agree with TRBD1. The CDR3 loop spans 14 amino acids. Trimming removed 1 base from V and 8 bases from J; junction bases left unmatched: 7. Germline V gene data show CDR1 as SGHAT and CDR2 as FQNNGV. The CDR3 DNA is TGTGCCAGCAGCTTAGCGGGGCAGGGGGGCGGCTACACCTTC. The encoded protein is CASSLAGQGGGYTF.

V and J are TRBV12-3 or TRBV12-4 and TRBJ2-1; tentative D call: TRBD2 (6 bases). With 6 bases removed from V and 9 bases from J, the gap between germline ends came to 15 bases. CDR3 length: 13 amino acids. The CDR3 is CASRNGGNSEQFF. The CDR3 DNA follows: TGTGCCAGCAGAAACGGGGGAAACAGTGAGCAGTTCTTC.

V is TRBV10-3 and J is TRBJ2-3; 9 nucleotides match TRBD1. Trimming cost V 3 bases and J 1 base; bases outside gene matches: 2. Germline V lookup: CDR1 ENHRY, CDR2 SYGVKD. CDR3 length: 15 residues. The CDR3 nucleotides read TGTGCCATCAGTGACTGGACAGGGGGCACAGATACGCAGTATTTT. This gives the protein CAISDWTGGTDTQYF.

V and J are TRBV30 and TRBJ1-6; 7 bases align to TRBD1. The ends lost 4 bases at V and 7 bases at J; junction bases unmatched: 7. This CDR3 comprises 14 residues. Germline CDR1 GTSNPN, CDR2 SVGIG (reference sequence). The CDR3 protein is CAWTGGFGNSPLHF. For the CDR3, the DNA is TGTGCCTGGACAGGGGGTTTCGGGAATTCACCCCTCCACTTT.

This sequence joins TRBV2 and TRBJ2-1, with a tentative D call TRBD2 (6 bases). CDR1 is SNHLY and CDR2 is FYNNEI in the germline V gene. Deletions cut 5 bases from V and 4 bases from J, with 15 bases between. The CDR3 consists of 15 residues. As DNA, the CDR3 is TGTGCCAGCAGTTTGGGGGGAACGCTTTACAATGAGCAGTTCTTC. Amino acids: CASSLGGTLYNEQFF.

V usage is TRBV4-1 and J usage is TRBJ2-7; TRBD1 matches at 10 bases. The CDR3 extends over 15 amino acids. Germline-derived CDR1 and CDR2 are MGHRA and YSYEKL. V gave up 5 bases and J gave up 6 bases; unmatched junction bases: 10. CDR3 loop: CASSSGQGKTSEQYF. CDR3 nucleotide sequence: TGCGCCAGCAGCTCGGGACAGGGGAAAACAAGCGAGCAGTACTTC.

In this sample, this clone is medium-sized. The chain employs TRBV6-5 and TRBJ1-2; TRBD1 agrees at 7 bases. Germline CDR1 is MNHEY and CDR2 is SVGAGI. The V and J ends lost 5 bases and 4 bases, in that order; junction bases with no gene match: 7. CDR3 size: 14 residues. The CDR3 DNA sequence: TGTGCCAGCAGTAACGACAGGGCGCCCTATGGCTACACCTTC. This translates into CASSNDRAPYGYTF.

The rearrangement links TRBV7-8 to TRBJ1-5; 10 bases are a match to TRBD1. The CDR3 consists of 17 residues. The germline CDR1 and CDR2 sequences are SGHVS and FQNEAQ. The J segment lost 5 bases and the V segment lost 2 bases, leaving 9 bases of the junction unmatched. CDR3 DNA: TGTGCCAGCAGCTTAAGGGCCTCGGGACAGGGGCATCAGCCCCAGCATTTT. It is translated as CASSLRASGQGHQPQHF.

The gene calls are TRBV6-1 and TRBJ1-2; tentative D call: TRBD1 (5 bases). Germline lookup yields CDR1 MNHNS and CDR2 SASEGT. Deletions cut 0 bases from V and 8 bases from J, with 10 bases between. The CDR3 loop spans 13 amino acids. CDR3 bases: TGTGCCAGCAGTGAAGCGAGGAGGGGCGGCTACACCTTC. This gives the protein CASSEARRGGYTF.